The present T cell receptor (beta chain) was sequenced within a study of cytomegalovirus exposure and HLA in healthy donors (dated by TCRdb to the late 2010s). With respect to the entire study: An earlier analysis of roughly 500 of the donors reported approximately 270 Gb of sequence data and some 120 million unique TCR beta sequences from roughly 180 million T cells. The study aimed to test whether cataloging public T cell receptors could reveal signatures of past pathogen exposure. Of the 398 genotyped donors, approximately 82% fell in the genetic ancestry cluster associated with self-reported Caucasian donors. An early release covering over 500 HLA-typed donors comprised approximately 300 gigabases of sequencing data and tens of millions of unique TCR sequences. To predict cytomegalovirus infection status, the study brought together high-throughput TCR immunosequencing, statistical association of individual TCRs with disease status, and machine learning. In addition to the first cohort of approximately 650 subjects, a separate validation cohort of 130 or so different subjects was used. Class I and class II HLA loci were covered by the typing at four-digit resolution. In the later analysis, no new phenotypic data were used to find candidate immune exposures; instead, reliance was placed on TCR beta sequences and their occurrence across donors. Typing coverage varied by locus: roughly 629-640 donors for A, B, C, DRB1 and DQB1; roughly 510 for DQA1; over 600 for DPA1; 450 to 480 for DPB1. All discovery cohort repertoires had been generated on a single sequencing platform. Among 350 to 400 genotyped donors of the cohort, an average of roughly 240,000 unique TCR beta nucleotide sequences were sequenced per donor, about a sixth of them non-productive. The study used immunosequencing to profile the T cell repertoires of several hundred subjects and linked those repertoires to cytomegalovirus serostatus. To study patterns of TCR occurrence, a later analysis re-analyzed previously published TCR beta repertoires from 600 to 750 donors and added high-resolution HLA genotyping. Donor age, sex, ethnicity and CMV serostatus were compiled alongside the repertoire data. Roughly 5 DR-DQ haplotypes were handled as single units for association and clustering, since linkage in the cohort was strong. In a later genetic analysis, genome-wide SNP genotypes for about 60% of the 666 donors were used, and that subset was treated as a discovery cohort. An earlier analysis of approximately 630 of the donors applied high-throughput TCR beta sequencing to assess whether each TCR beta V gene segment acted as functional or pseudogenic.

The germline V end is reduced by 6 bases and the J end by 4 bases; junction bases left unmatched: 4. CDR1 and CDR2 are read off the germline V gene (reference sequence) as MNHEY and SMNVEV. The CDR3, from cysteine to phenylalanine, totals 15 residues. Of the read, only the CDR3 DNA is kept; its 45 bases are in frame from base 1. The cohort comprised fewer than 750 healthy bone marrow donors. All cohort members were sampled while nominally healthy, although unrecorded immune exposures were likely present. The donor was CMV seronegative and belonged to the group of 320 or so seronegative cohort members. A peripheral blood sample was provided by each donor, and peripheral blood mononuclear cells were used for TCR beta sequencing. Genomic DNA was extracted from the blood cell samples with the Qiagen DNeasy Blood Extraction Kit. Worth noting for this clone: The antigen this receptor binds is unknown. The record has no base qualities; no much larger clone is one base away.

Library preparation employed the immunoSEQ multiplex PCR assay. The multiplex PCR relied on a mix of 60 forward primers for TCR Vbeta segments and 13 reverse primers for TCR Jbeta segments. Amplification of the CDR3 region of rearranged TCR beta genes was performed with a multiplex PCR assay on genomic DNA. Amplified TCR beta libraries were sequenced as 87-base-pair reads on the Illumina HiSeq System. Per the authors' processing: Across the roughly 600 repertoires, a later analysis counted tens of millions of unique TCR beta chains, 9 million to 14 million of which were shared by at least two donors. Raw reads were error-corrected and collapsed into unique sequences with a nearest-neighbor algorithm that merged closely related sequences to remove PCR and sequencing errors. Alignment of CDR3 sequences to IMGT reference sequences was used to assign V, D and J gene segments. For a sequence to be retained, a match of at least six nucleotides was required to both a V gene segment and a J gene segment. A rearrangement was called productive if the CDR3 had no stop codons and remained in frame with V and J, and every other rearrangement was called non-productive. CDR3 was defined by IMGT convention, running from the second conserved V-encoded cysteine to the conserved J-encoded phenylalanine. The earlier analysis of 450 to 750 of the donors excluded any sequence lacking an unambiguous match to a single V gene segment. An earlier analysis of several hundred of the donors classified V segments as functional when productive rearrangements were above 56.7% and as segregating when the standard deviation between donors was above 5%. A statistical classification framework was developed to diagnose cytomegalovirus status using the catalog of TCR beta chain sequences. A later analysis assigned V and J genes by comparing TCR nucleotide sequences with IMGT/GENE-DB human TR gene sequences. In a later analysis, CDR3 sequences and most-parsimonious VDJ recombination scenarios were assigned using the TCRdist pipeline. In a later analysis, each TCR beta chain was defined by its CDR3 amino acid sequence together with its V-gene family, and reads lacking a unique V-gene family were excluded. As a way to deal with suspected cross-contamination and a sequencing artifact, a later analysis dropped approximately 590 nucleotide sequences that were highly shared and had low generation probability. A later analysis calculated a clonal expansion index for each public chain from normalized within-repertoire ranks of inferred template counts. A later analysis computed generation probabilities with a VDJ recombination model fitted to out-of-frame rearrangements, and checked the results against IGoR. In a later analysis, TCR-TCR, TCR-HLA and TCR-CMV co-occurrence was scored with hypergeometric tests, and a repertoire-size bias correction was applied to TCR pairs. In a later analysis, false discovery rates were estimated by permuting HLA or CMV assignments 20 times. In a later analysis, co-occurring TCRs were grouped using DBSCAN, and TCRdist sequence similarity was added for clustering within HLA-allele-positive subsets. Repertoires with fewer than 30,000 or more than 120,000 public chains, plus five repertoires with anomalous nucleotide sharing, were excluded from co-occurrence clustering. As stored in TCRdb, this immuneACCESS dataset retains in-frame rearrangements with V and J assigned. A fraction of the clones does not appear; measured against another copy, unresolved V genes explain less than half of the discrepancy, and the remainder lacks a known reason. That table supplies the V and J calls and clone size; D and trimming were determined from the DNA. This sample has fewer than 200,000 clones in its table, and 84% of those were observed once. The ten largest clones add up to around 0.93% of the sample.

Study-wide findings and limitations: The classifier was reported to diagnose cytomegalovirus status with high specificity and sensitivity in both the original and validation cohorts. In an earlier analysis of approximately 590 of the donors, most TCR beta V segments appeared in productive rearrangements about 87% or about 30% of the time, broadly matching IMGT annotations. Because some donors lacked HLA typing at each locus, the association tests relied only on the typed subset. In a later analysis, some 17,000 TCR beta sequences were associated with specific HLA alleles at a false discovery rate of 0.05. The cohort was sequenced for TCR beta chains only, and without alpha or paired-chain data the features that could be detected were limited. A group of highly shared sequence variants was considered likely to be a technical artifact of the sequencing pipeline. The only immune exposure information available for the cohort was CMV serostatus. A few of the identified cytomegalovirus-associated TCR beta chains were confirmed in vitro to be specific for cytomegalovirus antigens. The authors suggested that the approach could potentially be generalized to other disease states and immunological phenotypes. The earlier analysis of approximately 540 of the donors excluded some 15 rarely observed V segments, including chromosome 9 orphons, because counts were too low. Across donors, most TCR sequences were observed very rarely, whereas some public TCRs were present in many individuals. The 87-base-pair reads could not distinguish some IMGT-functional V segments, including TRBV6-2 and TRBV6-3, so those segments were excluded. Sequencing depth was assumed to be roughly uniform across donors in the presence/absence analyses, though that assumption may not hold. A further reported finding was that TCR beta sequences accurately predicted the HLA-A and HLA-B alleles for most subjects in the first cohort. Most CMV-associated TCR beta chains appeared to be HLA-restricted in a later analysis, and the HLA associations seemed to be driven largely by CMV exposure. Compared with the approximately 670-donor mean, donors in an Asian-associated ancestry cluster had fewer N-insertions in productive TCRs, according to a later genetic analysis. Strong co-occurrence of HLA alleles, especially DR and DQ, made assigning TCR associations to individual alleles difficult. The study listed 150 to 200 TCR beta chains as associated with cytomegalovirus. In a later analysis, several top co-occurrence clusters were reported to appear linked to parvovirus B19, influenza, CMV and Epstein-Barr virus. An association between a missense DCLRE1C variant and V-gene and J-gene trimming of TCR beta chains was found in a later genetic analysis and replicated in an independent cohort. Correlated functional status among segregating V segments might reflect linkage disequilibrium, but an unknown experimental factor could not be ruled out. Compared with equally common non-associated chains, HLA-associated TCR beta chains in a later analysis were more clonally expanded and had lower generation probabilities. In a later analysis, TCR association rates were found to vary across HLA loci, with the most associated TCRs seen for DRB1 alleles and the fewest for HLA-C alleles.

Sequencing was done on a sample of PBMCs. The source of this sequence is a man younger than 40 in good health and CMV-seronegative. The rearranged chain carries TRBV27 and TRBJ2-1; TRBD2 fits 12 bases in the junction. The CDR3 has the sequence CASSGGTSGYNEQFF. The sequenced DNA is TGTGCCAGCAGCGGAGGGACTAGCGGGTACAATGAGCAGTTCTTC.